The clone carrying this T cell receptor (beta chain) was counted a single time. This CDR3 is built from 13 residues. CDR1 and CDR2 (germline): SGHTA, FQGNSA. Trimming took off 0 bases at V and 2 bases at J, with 5 bases between the two ends. This entry belongs to a study of blood T cell repertoires in COVID-19. Using immunoSEQ multiplex PCR, the repertoire was profiled, and TCRdb retains in-frame clones only, with some absent. The data show approximately 280,000 clones, 90% seen once. The TCR sequence derives from a woman aged 18-29 years with acute COVID-19. This chain uses TRBV7-2 with TRBJ2-7; the D is unclear. The sequenced material came from PBMCs or T cells enriched from blood (not recorded which). CDR3 nucleotide sequence: TGTGCCAGCAGCTTAGCTTTTACCTACGAGCAGTACTTC. Protein: CASSLAFTYEQYF.